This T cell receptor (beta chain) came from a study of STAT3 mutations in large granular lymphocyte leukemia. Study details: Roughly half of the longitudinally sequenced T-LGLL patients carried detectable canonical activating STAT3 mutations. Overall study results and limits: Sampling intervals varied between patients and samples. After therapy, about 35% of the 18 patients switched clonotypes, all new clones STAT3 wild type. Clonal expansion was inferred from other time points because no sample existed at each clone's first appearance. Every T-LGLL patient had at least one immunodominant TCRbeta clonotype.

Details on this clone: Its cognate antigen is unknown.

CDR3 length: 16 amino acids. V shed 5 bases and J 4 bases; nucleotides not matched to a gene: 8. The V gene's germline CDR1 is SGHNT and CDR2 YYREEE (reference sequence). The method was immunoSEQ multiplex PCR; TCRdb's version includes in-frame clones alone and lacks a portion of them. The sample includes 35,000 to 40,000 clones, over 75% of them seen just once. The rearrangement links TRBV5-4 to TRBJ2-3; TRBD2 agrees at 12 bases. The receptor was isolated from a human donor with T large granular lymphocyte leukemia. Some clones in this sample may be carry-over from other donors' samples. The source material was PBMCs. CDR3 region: CASSPTSGGIADTQYF. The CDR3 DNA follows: TGTGCCAGCAGTCCGACTAGCGGGGGCATCGCAGATACGCAGTATTTT.